This is a list of T cell receptor beta chains from one sample in a study of blood T cell repertoires in COVID-19. The method was immunoSEQ multiplex PCR; TCRdb's version includes in-frame clones alone and lacks a portion of them. The sample has around 200,000 clones; approximately 90% are singletons. Sequenced: PBMCs or T cells enriched from blood (not recorded which). The receptor source for this set is a man aged 30 to 39 who had recovered from COVID-19. The CDR3 runs from the conserved cysteine through the conserved F or W. D genes are given only for firm matches. Clone size is stated in some rows and not others, as once, few, many or a class when expanded.

CDR3: CSVSGLREQYF
DNA: TGCAGCGTATCAGGGCTGAGGGAGCAGTACTTC
D: .
V: TRBV29-1
size: .
J: TRBJ2-7

CDR3: CASSTVDGTYEQYF
DNA: TGCGCCAGCAGTACAGTAGACGGCACCTACGAGCAGTACTTC
D: .
V: TRBV10-2
size: .
J: TRBJ2-7

CDR3: CASSVNAFVYSNQPQHF
DNA: TGTGCCAGCAGTGTAAATGCGTTCGTTTATAGCAATCAGCCCCAGCATTTT
D: .
V: TRBV6-1
size: .
J: TRBJ1-5

CDR3: CASSDGGLQETQYF
DNA: TGCGCCAGCAGTGATGGGGGCTTACAGGAGACCCAGTACTTC
D: .
V: TRBV10-2
size: .
J: TRBJ2-5

CDR3: CATSDRLPPQTSGATDTQYF
DNA: TGTGCCACCAGTGACCGTTTGCCTCCTCAGACTAGCGGGGCCACAGATACGCAGTATTTT
D: TRBD2
V: TRBV24-1
size: .
J: TRBJ2-3

CDR3: CASSRETQGNYEQYF
DNA: TGTGCCAGCTCGCGAGAAACACAGGGGAACTACGAGCAGTACTTC
D: TRBD1
V: TRBV18
size: .
J: TRBJ2-7

CDR3: CASSLFRGYEQYF
DNA: TGTGCCAGCAGTTTATTCAGGGGATACGAGCAGTACTTC
D: .
V: TRBV28
size: .
J: TRBJ2-7

CDR3: CASSLSYSGANVLTF
DNA: TGTGCCAGCAGTTTATCGTACTCTGGGGCCAACGTCCTGACTTTC
D: .
V: TRBV27
size: .
J: TRBJ2-6

CDR3: CASTDRVYGYTF
DNA: TGTGCCAGTACTGACAGGGTCTATGGCTACACCTTC
D: TRBD1
V: TRBV6-6
size: .
J: TRBJ1-2

CDR3: CASSHGDSDNYGYTF
DNA: TGCGCCAGCAGCCACGGGGACAGTGATAACTATGGCTACACCTTC
D: TRBD1
V: TRBV4-3
size: .
J: TRBJ1-2

CDR3: CASSVVTGGTGELFF
DNA: TGTGCCAGTAGTGTAGTAACAGGGGGCACCGGGGAGCTGTTTTTT
D: TRBD1
V: TRBV19
size: .
J: TRBJ2-2

CDR3: CASRVGTITGELFF
DNA: TGTGCCAGCAGGGTCGGGACTATAACCGGGGAGCTGTTTTTT
D: TRBD2
V: TRBV2
size: few
J: TRBJ2-2

CDR3: CASSQARDRGYEQYF
DNA: TGTGCCAGCAGCCAAGCCCGGGACAGGGGCTACGAGCAGTACTTC
D: TRBD1
V: TRBV14
size: .
J: TRBJ2-7

CDR3: CASSPQGAGEQFF
DNA: TGTGCCAGCAGTCCACAGGGGGCAGGTGAGCAGTTCTTC
D: TRBD1
V: TRBV12-3/TRBV12-4
size: .
J: TRBJ2-1

CDR3: CASSESDRGAQTGGYTF
DNA: TGTGCCAGCAGTGAAAGTGACAGGGGGGCCCAAACTGGTGGCTACACCTTC
D: TRBD1
V: TRBV6-1
size: .
J: TRBJ1-2

CDR3: CASSQYRGHEQYF
DNA: TGTGCCAGCAGCCAGTACAGGGGGCACGAGCAGTACTTC
D: TRBD1
V: TRBV3-1/TRBV3-2
size: .
J: TRBJ2-7

CDR3: CASTQGGTTDTQYF
DNA: TGTGCCAGCACCCAGGGGGGGACCACAGATACGCAGTATTTT
D: .
V: TRBV4-2
size: .
J: TRBJ2-3

CDR3: CASSPDKNYGYTF
DNA: TGTGCCAGTAGTCCGGACAAAAACTATGGCTACACCTTC
D: .
V: TRBV19
size: .
J: TRBJ1-2

CDR3: CASMRGAYEQYF
DNA: TGTGCCAGCATGCGGGGGGCCTACGAGCAGTACTTC
D: TRBD2
V: TRBV27
size: .
J: TRBJ2-7

CDR3: CASSQSLRATNEKLFF
DNA: TGTGCCAGCAGCCAATCGCTGAGGGCAACTAATGAAAAACTGTTTTTT
D: .
V: TRBV3-1/TRBV3-2
size: few
J: TRBJ1-4

CDR3: CASSAGSPNYGYTF
DNA: TGTGCCAGCAGTGCAGGCTCACCTAACTATGGCTACACCTTC
D: .
V: TRBV28
size: .
J: TRBJ1-2

CDR3: CASSHLWGSGETQYF
DNA: TGTGCCAGCAGCCACCTCTGGGGATCAGGGGAGACCCAGTACTTC
D: .
V: TRBV7-9
size: once
J: TRBJ2-5

CDR3: CASSIRGQGPDTQYF
DNA: TGTGCCAGCAGCATTAGAGGACAGGGCCCAGATACGCAGTATTTT
D: TRBD1
V: TRBV11-2
size: .
J: TRBJ2-3

CDR3: CASSLAGRKASYEQYF
DNA: TGTGCCAGCAGCTTGGCTGGCAGGAAGGCCTCCTACGAGCAGTACTTC
D: .
V: TRBV5-6
size: .
J: TRBJ2-7

CDR3: CASSRDRGGYEQYF
DNA: TGTGCCAGCAGCCGGGACAGGGGGGGTTACGAGCAGTACTTC
D: TRBD1
V: TRBV3-1/TRBV3-2
size: .
J: TRBJ2-7

CDR3: CASSTDRVRTDTQYF
DNA: TGTGCCAGTAGTACCGACAGGGTCCGGACAGATACGCAGTATTTT
D: TRBD1
V: TRBV19
size: .
J: TRBJ2-3

CDR3: CASSVEGGNGELFF
DNA: TGTGCCAGCAGCGTAGAAGGGGGCAACGGGGAGCTGTTTTTT
D: TRBD1
V: TRBV9
size: .
J: TRBJ2-2

CDR3: CASSQDGGEKSGANVLTF
DNA: TGCGCCAGCAGCCAAGACGGCGGGGAGAAATCTGGGGCCAACGTCCTGACTTTC
D: .
V: TRBV4-1
size: .
J: TRBJ2-6

CDR3: CASSQEVGQPQHF
DNA: TGCGCCAGCAGCCAAGAAGTTGGCCAGCCCCAGCATTTT
D: .
V: TRBV4-1
size: .
J: TRBJ1-5

CDR3: CASRPPTGGLSNQPQHF
DNA: TGTGCCAGCAGACCCCCGACCGGGGGGCTTAGCAATCAGCCCCAGCATTTT
D: .
V: TRBV2
size: .
J: TRBJ1-5

CDR3: CASSRSDFSNQPQHF
DNA: TGTGCCAGTAGTAGGTCGGACTTTAGCAATCAGCCCCAGCATTTT
D: .
V: TRBV19
size: .
J: TRBJ1-5

CDR3: CASRTQQREFVNEQFF
DNA: TGTGCAAGTCGCACCCAACAGCGGGAGTTTGTCAATGAGCAGTTCTTC
D: .
V: TRBV12-2
size: once
J: TRBJ2-1

CDR3: CASSLSRVGNSPLHF
DNA: TGTGCCAGCAGTTTATCGAGGGTTGGCAATTCACCCCTCCACTTT
D: .
V: TRBV27
size: .
J: TRBJ1-6

CDR3: CASSLIPFPGEGNTGELFF
DNA: TGTGCCAGCAGCTTAATTCCCTTTCCCGGTGAGGGAAACACCGGGGAGCTGTTTTTT
D: .
V: TRBV7-9
size: .
J: TRBJ2-2

CDR3: CASSLWGANYGYTF
DNA: TGTGCCAGCAGCTTATGGGGCGCTAACTATGGCTACACCTTC
D: .
V: TRBV5-4
size: .
J: TRBJ1-2

CDR3: CSVEEEGAVNTGELFF
DNA: TGCAGCGTTGAAGAGGAGGGGGCAGTGAACACCGGGGAGCTGTTTTTT
D: .
V: TRBV29-1
size: .
J: TRBJ2-2

CDR3: CASWSGSLADTQYF
DNA: TGTGCCAGCTGGAGCGGGAGTCTGGCAGATACGCAGTATTTT
D: TRBD2
V: TRBV2
size: .
J: TRBJ2-3

CDR3: CASSFRGRGYTF
DNA: TGCGCCAGCAGCTTCAGGGGTCGGGGCTACACCTTC
D: .
V: TRBV5-1
size: .
J: TRBJ1-2

CDR3: CASSSSGGTGELFF
DNA: TGTGCCAGCAGCTCTAGCGGTGGCACCGGGGAGCTGTTTTTT
D: TRBD2
V: TRBV5-4
size: few
J: TRBJ2-2

CDR3: CASSTKTGSGNQPQHF
DNA: TGTGCCAGTAGCACCAAGACAGGGAGTGGCAATCAGCCCCAGCATTTT
D: TRBD1
V: TRBV19
size: .
J: TRBJ1-5